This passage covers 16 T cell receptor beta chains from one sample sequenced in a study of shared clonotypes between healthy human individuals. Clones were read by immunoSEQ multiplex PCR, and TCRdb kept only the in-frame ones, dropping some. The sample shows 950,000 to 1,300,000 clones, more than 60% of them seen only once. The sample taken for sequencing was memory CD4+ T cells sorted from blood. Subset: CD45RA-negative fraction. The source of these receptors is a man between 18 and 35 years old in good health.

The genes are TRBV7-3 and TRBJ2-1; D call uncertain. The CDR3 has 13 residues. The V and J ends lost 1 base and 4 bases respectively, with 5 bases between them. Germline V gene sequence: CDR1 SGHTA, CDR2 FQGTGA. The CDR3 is CASSLNPYNEQFF. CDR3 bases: TGTGCCAGCAGCTTAAACCCGTACAATGAGCAGTTCTTC.

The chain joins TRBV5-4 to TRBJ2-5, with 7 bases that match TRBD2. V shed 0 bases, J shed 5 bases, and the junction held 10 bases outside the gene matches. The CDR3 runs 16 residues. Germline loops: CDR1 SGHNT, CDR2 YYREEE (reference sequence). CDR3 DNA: TGTGCCAGCAGCTTGGGGCTAGCGGTGTCCACGGAGACCCAGTACTTC. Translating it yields CASSLGLAVSTETQYF.

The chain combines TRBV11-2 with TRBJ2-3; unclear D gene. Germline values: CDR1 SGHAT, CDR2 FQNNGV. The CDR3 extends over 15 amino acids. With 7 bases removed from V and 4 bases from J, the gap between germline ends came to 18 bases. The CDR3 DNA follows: TGTGCCAGCACCGGGCGAGGCGCCTCCCCAGATACGCAGTATTTT. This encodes CASTGRGASPDTQYF. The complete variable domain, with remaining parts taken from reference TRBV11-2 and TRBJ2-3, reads EAGVAQSPRYKIIEKRQSVAFWCNPISGHATLYWYQQILGQGPKLLIQFQNNGVVDDSQLPKDRFSAERLKGVDSTLKIQPAKLEDSAVYLCASTGRGASPDTQYFGPGTRLTVL.

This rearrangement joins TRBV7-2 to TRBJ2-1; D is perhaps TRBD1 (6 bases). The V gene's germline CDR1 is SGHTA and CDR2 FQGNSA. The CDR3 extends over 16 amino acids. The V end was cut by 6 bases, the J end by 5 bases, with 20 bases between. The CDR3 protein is CASRPILRTVDNEQFF. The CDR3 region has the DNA TGTGCCAGCAGGCCCATTTTGAGGACAGTGGACAATGAGCAGTTCTTC.

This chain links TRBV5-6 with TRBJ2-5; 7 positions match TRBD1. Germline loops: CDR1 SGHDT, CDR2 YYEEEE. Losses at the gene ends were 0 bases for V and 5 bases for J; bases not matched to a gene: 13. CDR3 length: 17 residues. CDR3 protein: CASSLVGTVGFGETQYF. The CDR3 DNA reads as TGTGCCAGCAGCTTGGTGGGGACAGTAGGGTTTGGGGAGACCCAGTACTTC.

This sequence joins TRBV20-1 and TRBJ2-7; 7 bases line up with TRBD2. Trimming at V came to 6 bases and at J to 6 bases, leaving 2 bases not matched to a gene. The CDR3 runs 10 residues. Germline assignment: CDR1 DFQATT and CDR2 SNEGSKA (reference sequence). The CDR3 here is CSATSSEQYF. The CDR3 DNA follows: TGCAGTGCGACTAGCAGCGAGCAGTACTTC.

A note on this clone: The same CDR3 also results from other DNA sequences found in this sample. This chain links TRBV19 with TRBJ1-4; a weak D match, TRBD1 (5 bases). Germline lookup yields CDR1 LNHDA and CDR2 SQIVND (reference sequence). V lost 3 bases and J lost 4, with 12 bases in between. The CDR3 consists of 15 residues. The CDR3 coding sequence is TGTGCCAGTAGTATCGGCACAGGCCGTAATGAAAAACTGTTTTTT. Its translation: CASSIGTGRNEKLFF.

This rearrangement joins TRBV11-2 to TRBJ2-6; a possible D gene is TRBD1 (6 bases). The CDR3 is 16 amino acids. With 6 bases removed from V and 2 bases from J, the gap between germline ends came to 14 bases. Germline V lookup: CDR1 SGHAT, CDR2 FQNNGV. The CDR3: CASRPQGPTGANVLTF. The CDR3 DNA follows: TGTGCCAGCAGACCACAGGGACCTACTGGGGCCAACGTCCTGACTTTC.

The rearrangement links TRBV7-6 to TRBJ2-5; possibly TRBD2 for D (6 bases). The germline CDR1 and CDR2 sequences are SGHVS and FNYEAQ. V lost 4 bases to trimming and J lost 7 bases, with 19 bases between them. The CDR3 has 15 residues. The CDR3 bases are TGTGCCAGCAGCTCCTCAACGACTAGTTCGGGGACCCAGTACTTC. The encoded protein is CASSSSTTSSGTQYF.

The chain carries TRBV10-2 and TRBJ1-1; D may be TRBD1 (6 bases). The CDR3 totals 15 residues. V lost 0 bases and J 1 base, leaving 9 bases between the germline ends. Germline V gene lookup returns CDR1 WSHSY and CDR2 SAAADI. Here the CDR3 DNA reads TGCGCCAGCAGTGAGTCGAACAGGGCGAACACTGAAGCTTTCTTT. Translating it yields CASSESNRANTEAFF.

CDR3 amino acids: CASSFRQGANTGELFF. The CDR3 nucleotides read TGTGCCAGCAGCTTCCGACAGGGGGCGAACACCGGGGAGCTGTTTTTT. V and J are TRBV7-6 and TRBJ2-2; 9 bases match TRBD1. Germline lookup yields CDR1 SGHVS and CDR2 FNYEAQ. V lost 3 bases, J lost 0 bases, and 2 bases stayed unmatched. The CDR3 runs 16 residues.

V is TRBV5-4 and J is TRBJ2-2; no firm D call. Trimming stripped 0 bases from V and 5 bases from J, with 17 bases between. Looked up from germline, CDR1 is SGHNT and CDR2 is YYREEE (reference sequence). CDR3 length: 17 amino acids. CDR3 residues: CASSLAARVKGTGELFF. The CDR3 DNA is TGTGCCAGCAGCTTGGCGGCTAGAGTGAAGGGAACCGGGGAGCTGTTTTTT.

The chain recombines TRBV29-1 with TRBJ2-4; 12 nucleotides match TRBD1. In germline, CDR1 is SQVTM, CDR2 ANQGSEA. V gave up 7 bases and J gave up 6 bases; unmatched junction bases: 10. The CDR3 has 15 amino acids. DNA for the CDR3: TGCAGCGGGAGACCGGGACAGGGGGCGGGAAACATTCAGTACTTC. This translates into CSGRPGQGAGNIQYF.

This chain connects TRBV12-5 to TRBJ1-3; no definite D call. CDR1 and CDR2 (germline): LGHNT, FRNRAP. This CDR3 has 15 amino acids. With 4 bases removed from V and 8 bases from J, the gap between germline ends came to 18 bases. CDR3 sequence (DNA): TGTGCTAGTGGTTCGCCCCCCCTATTCCGATACACCATATATTTT. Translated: CASGSPPLFRYTIYF.

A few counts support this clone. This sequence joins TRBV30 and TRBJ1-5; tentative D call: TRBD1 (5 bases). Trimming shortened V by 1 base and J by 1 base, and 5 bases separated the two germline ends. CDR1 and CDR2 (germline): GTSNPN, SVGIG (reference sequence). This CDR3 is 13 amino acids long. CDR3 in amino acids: CAWSGDSNQPQHF. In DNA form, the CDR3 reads TGTGCCTGGAGTGGGGACAGCAATCAGCCCCAGCATTTT.

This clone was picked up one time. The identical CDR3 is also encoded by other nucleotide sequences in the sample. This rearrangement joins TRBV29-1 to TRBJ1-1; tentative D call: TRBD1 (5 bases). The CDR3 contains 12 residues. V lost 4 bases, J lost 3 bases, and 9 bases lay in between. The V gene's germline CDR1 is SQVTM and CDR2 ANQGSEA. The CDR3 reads CSVARGDTEAFF. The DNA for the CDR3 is TGCAGCGTTGCTAGAGGGGACACTGAAGCTTTCTTT.